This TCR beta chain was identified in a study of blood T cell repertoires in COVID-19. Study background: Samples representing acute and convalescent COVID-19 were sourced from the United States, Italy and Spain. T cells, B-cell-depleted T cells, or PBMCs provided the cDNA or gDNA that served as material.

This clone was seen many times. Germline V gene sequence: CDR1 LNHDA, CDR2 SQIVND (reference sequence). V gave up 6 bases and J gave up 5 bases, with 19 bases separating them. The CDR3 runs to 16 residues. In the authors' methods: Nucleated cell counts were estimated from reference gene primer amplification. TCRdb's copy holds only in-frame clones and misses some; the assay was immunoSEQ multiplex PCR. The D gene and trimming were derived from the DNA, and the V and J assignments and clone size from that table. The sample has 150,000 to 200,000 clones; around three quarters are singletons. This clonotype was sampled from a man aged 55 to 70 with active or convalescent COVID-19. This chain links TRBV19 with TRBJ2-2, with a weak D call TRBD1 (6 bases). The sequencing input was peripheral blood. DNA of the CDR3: TGTGCCAGTAGGTCCAGAACAGGGCGAACGACCGGGGAGCTGTTTTTT. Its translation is CASRSRTGRTTGELFF.